The 20 T cell receptor beta chains below all came from one sample that was sequenced in a study of blood T cell repertoires in COVID-19. Measured with immunoSEQ multiplex PCR; TCRdb has only the in-frame clones, and not every one. Of tens of thousands of clones in the sample, approximately 81% were seen once. The specimen was peripheral blood. Receptor source: a man between 70 and 80 years old with COVID-19, enrolled during active disease.

The chain links TRBV5-5 to TRBJ2-1, with D perhaps matching TRBD2 (5 bases). Germline V gives CDR1 SGHKS, CDR2 YYEKEE (reference sequence). This CDR3 is built from 18 residues. Between the trimmed V and J ends, which lost 4 bases and 6 bases, there was a span of 26 bases. The CDR3 DNA reads TGTGCCAGCAGCCCGCGGGTTGACGGTTGGCCACTGGGCAATGAGCAGTTCTTC. It translates to CASSPRVDGWPLGNEQFF.

Only a few counts were recorded for this clone. The rearrangement uses TRBV5-4 and TRBJ2-5, with D unresolved. Germline-derived CDR1 and CDR2 are SGHNT and YYREEE (reference sequence). The V end lost 4 bases, the J end lost 1 base, and 20 bases lay between the germline ends. CDR3 length: 17 amino acids. This CDR3 is CASSPLLTTTIQETQYF. CDR3 bases: TGTGCCAGCAGCCCATTATTGACGACAACCATCCAAGAGACCCAGTACTTC.

CDR3 in amino acids: CASSRHRGLGYGYTF. The CDR3 bases are TGCGCCAGCAGCCGCCACAGGGGATTGGGCTATGGCTACACCTTC. This chain uses TRBV4-3 with TRBJ1-2; the match to TRBD1 covers 7 bases. The CDR3 covers 15 residues. J lost 4 bases, V lost 4 bases, and 9 bases had no gene match. Germline lookup yields CDR1 LGHNA and CDR2 YSLEER.

The sample holds one count of this clone. The chain has TRBV7-2 and TRBJ1-2; TRBD1 agrees at 9 bases. The CDR3 has 16 amino acids. Trimming at V came to 2 bases and at J to 0 bases, leaving 4 bases not matched to a gene. CDR1 SGHTA and CDR2 FQGNSA come from the germline V gene. The CDR3 here is CASSLSRDRANYGYTF. CDR3 nucleotide sequence: TGTGCCAGCAGCTTATCCCGGGACAGGGCTAACTATGGCTACACCTTC. The entire variable domain, with the rest obtained from reference TRBV7-2 and TRBJ1-2, is as follows: GAGVSQSPSNKVTEKGKDVELRCDPISGHTALYWYRQSLGQGLEFLIYFQGNSAPDKSGLPSDRFSAERTGGSVSTLTIQRTQQEDSAVYLCASSLSRDRANYGYTFGSGTRLTVV.

The chain links TRBV28 to TRBJ2-1, with 8 bases fitting TRBD2. The germline CDR1 and CDR2 sequences are MDHEN and SYDVKM. V dropped 4 bases and J dropped 1; count of bases not matched to a gene: 9. The CDR3 length is 17 residues. The CDR3 region has the DNA TGTGCCAGCAGTTCGTACCTAGCGGGTTTATCCTACAATGAGCAGTTCTTC. Its translation: CASSSYLAGLSYNEQFF. Filled out from reference TRBV28 and TRBJ2-1, the complete variable domain reads DVKVTQSSRYLVKRTGEKVFLECVQDMDHENMFWYRQDPGLGLRLIYFSYDVKMKEKGDIPEGYSVSREKKERFSLILESASTNQTSMYLCASSSYLAGLSYNEQFFGPGTRLTVL.

This chain links TRBV7-2 with TRBJ2-7; 8 bases fit TRBD2. There are 14 residues in the CDR3. With V trimmed by 2 bases and J by 2 bases, 2 bases remained unmatched. Germline values: CDR1 SGHTA, CDR2 FQGNSA. CDR3 sequence (DNA): TGTGCCAGCAGCTTAAGCGGGAGCGCCTACGAGCAGTACTTC. Translating gives CASSLSGSAYEQYF.

The chain has TRBV29-1 and TRBJ1-1; 8 bases align to TRBD1. The CDR3 runs 13 residues. Germline assignment: CDR1 SQVTM and CDR2 ANQGSEA. V trimming: 4 bases; J trimming: 2 bases; junction bases outside the gene matches: 3. The CDR3 loop is CSVGTGRNTEAFF. In DNA, the CDR3 is TGCAGCGTTGGGACAGGGAGAAACACTGAAGCTTTCTTT.

Comments on this clone: Other DNA sequences in this specimen translate into the identical CDR3. The chain uses TRBV7-2 and TRBJ2-7; 8 bases line up with TRBD2. The CDR3 spans 13 residues. The V and J ends lost 5 bases and 3 bases, in that order; junction bases with no gene match: 3. Germline CDR1 and CDR2: SGHTA and FQGNSA. The CDR3 sequence: CASSLAGGYEQYF. As DNA, the CDR3 is TGTGCCAGCAGCCTGGCGGGAGGCTACGAGCAGTACTTC.

The chain combines TRBV7-3 with TRBJ2-7, with no clear D. The V end lost 0 bases, the J end lost 0 bases, and 6 bases lay between the germline ends. This CDR3 region has 14 residues. Germline CDR1 reads SGHTA; CDR2 reads FQGTGA. In nucleotides, the CDR3 is TGTGCCAGCAGCTTAACCCCGAGCTCCTACGAGCAGTACTTC. Its protein is CASSLTPSSYEQYF.

This chain joins TRBV9 and TRBJ2-5, with TRBD1 matching over 9 bases. The germline V gene encodes CDR1 SGDLS and CDR2 YYNGEE. Trimming at V came to 1 base and at J to 7 bases, leaving 8 bases not matched to a gene. The CDR3 totals 15 residues. The CDR3 sequence: CASSVTGQGIGTQYF. CDR3 nucleotide sequence: TGTGCCAGCAGCGTAACGGGACAGGGTATTGGGACCCAGTACTTC.

The chain has TRBV7-8 and TRBJ2-1; TRBD2 matches at 8 bases. The ends lost 2 bases at V and 0 bases at J; junction bases unmatched: 0. The CDR3 spans 15 residues. Germline assignment: CDR1 SGHVS and CDR2 FQNEAQ. CDR3 residues: CASSLSGGSYNEQFF. The CDR3 region has the DNA TGTGCCAGCAGCTTAAGCGGGGGCTCCTACAATGAGCAGTTCTTC. Together with reference TRBV7-8 and TRBJ2-1, the CDR3 gives the full variable domain: GAGVSQSPRYKVAKRGQDVALRCDPISGHVSLFWYQQALGQGPEFLTYFQNEAQLDKSGLPSDRFFAERPEGSVSTLKIQRTQQEDSAVYLCASSLSGGSYNEQFFGPGTRLTVL.

The gene calls are TRBV6-2 or TRBV6-3 and TRBJ2-7; no clear D. Trimming shortened V by 5 bases and J by 1 base, and 15 bases separated the two germline ends. The CDR3 sequence is 15 residues long. Germline assignment: CDR1 MNHEY and CDR2 SVGEGT. The CDR3 sequence: CASSQQPHDSYEQYF. In nucleotides, the CDR3 is TGTGCCAGCAGTCAACAACCCCACGATTCCTACGAGCAGTACTTC.

The chain couples TRBV19 to TRBJ1-5, with D possibly being TRBD1 (6 bases). Germline loops: CDR1 LNHDA, CDR2 SQIVND (reference sequence). CDR3 length: 14 amino acids. V lost 4 bases and J lost 7, with 14 bases in between. The CDR3 sequence: CASSKQGAGQPQHF. CDR3 DNA: TGTGCCAGTAGTAAACAGGGAGCAGGGCAGCCCCAGCATTTT.

The chain recombines TRBV28 with TRBJ1-4; D call uncertain. This CDR3 has 13 residues. Germline-derived CDR1 and CDR2 are MDHEN and SYDVKM. Trimming took off 7 bases at V and 15 bases at J, with 21 bases between the two ends. CDR3 region: CASTVKRAGRLFF. CDR3 coding DNA: TGTGCCAGCACCGTTAAGAGGGCGGGTAGGTTGTTTTTT.

The J gene is TRBJ2-2, the V gene TRBV11-2; 8 bases match TRBD1. The length of the CDR3 is 16 residues. V was pared by 5 bases and J by 4 bases, with 9 bases of the junction left unmatched. Germline CDR1 is SGHAT and CDR2 is FQNNGV. The CDR3 region is CASSHRGQEFTGELFF. In DNA form, the CDR3 reads TGTGCCAGCAGCCACCGGGGACAGGAATTCACCGGGGAGCTGTTTTTT.

CDR3 in amino acids: CASSPRRTGDYGYTF. As DNA, the CDR3 is TGTGCCAGCTCACCCCGACGGACAGGGGACTATGGCTACACCTTC. This chain uses TRBV18 with TRBJ1-2; TRBD1 aligns across 9 bases. This CDR3 region has 15 residues. J gave up 3 bases and V 3 bases, and 5 bases lay outside the gene matches. The germline V gene has CDR1 KGHSH and CDR2 LQKENI.

The V gene is TRBV29-1, the J gene TRBJ2-5; 16 bases are shared with TRBD2. CDR3 length equals 17 residues. V dropped 3 bases and J dropped 0; count of bases not matched to a gene: 4. CDR1 and CDR2 (germline): SQVTM, ANQGSEA. The CDR3: CSVEGLAGGSYQETQYF. In DNA, the CDR3 is TGCAGCGTTGAGGGACTAGCGGGAGGGTCGTACCAAGAGACCCAGTACTTC. Drawing the rest from reference TRBV29-1 and TRBJ2-5, the complete variable domain is SAVISQKPSRDICQRGTSLTIQCQVDSQVTMMFWYRQQPGQSLTLIATANQGSEATYESGFVIDKFPISRPNLTFSTLTVSNMSPEDSSIYLCSVEGLAGGSYQETQYFGPGTRLLVL.

V is TRBV6-5 and J is TRBJ1-2; D not resolved. This CDR3 is built from 14 residues. CDR1 MNHEY and CDR2 SVGAGI come from the germline V gene. Trimming pared 5 bases from V and 1 base from J, leaving 11 bases between. The CDR3 coding sequence is TGTGCCAGCAGTCGAAGTACGGTTAACTATGGCTACACCTTC. This gives the protein CASSRSTVNYGYTF.

The chain has TRBV9 and TRBJ2-7, with a possible D match to TRBD1 (6 bases). Trimming pared 4 bases from V and 0 bases from J, leaving 17 bases between. Germline V gives CDR1 SGDLS, CDR2 YYNGEE. This CDR3 spans 16 amino acids. The CDR3 DNA reads TGTGCCAGCAGCTCCTCCTTAGGGGGATCCTCCTACGAGCAGTACTTC. This gives the protein CASSSSLGGSSYEQYF.

The rearrangement joins TRBV7-3 to TRBJ1-2; D might be TRBD1 (6 bases). This CDR3 is built from 15 residues. V was cut by 5 bases and J by 2 bases, with 15 bases left in between. Germline V gene data show CDR1 as SGHTA and CDR2 as FQGTGA. The CDR3 spells CASSATGTTNYGYTF. CDR3 nucleotides: TGTGCCAGCAGCGCTACCGGGACAACCAACTATGGCTACACCTTC. Using reference TRBV7-3 and TRBJ1-2 for the parts outside the CDR3, the full variable domain is GAGVSQTPSNKVTEKGKYVELRCDPISGHTALYWYRQSLGQGPEFLIYFQGTGAADDSGLPNDRFFAVRPEGSVSTLKIQRTERGDSAVYLCASSATGTTNYGYTFGSGTRLTVV.